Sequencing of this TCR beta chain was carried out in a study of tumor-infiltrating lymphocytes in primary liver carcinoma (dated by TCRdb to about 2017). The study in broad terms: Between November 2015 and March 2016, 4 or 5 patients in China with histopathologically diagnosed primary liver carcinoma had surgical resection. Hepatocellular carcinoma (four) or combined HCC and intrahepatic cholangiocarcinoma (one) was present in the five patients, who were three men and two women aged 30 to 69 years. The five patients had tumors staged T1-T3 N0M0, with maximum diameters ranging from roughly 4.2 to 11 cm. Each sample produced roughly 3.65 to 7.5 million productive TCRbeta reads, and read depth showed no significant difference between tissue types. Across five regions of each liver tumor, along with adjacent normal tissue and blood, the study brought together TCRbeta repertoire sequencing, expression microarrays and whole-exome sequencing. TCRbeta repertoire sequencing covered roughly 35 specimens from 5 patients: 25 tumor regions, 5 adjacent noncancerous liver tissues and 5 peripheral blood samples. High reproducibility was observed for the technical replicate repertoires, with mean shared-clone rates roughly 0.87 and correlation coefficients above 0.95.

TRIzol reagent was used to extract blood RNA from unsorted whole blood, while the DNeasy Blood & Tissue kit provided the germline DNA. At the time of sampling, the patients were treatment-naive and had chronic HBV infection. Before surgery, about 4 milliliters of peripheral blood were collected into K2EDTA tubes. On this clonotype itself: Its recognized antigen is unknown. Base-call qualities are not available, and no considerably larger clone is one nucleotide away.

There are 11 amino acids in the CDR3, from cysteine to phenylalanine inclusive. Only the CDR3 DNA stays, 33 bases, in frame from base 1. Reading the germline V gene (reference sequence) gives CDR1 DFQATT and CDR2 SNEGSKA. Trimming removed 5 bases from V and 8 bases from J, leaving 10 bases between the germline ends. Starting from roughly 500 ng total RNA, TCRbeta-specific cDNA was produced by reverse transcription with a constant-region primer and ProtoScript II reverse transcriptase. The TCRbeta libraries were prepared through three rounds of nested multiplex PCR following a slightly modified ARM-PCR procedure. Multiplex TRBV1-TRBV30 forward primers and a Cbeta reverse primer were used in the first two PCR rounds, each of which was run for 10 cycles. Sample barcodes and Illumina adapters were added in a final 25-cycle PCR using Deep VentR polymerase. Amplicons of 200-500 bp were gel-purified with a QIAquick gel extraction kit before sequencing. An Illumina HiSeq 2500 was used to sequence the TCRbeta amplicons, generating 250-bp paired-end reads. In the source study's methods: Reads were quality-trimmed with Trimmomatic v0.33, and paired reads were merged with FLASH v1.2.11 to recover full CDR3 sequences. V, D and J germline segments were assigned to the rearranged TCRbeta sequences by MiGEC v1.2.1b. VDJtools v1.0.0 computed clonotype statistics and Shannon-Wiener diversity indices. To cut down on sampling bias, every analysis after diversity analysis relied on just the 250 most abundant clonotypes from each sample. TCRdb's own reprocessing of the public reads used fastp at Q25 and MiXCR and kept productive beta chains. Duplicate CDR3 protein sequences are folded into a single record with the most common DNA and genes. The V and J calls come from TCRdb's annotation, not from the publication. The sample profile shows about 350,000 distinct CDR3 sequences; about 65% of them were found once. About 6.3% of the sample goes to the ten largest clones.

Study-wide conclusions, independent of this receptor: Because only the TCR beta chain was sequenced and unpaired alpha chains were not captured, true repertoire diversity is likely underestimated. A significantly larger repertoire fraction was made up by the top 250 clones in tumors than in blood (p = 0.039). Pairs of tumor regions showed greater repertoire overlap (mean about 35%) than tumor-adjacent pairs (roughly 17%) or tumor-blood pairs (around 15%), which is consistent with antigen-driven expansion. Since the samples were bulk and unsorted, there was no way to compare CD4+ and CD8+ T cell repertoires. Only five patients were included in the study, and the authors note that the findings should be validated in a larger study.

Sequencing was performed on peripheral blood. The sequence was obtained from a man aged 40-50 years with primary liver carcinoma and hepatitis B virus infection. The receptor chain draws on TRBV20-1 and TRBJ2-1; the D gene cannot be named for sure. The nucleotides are TGCAGTGCTCCGGCCCACTATGAGCAGTTCTTC. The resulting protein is CSAPAHYEQFF.